The 14 T cell receptor beta chains below were found in one sample sequenced in a study of blood T cells in healthy people across ages. Together with a sample-barcoded 5' primer, a J-beta primer mix was included in a second PCR lasting roughly 6 to 12 cycles. Using its own MiXCR run on the 5' RACE reads, TCRdb lists one record per CDR3 protein. The data contain some 1.7 million distinct CDR3 sequences, roughly 27% of them singletons. The specimen was blood. These receptors came from a woman aged 25 to 39 in good health.

This clonotype has more than one count but fewer than ten. This chain connects TRBV5-1 to TRBJ2-7; 7 positions agree with TRBD1. Germline V gene sequence: CDR1 SGHRS, CDR2 YFSETQ. The CDR3 totals 14 residues. Trimming took 4 bases from V and 5 from J; bases not matched to a gene: 9. The CDR3 loop is CASSLGQPRNEQYF. As DNA, the CDR3 is TGCGCCAGCAGCCTGGGACAGCCGAGGAACGAGCAGTACTTC.

This chain connects TRBV7-2 to TRBJ2-3; unclear D gene. CDR1 SGHTA and CDR2 FQGNSA come from the germline V gene. The germline V and J ends were trimmed by 7 bases and 1 base, with 9 bases remaining between them. The CDR3 has 13 amino acids. In DNA form, the CDR3 reads TGTGCCAGCAAACCTAGGGGCACAGATACGCAGTATTTT. Its translation is CASKPRGTDTQYF.

At least ten counts were recorded for this clonotype. This chain joins TRBV7-2 and TRBJ2-1; D may be TRBD2 (6 bases). The CDR3 has 13 residues. Per the germline V gene, CDR1 is SGHTA and CDR2 is FQGNSA. With 3 bases removed from V and 7 bases from J, the gap between germline ends came to 10 bases. The CDR3 reads CASSFSGGNEQFF. In DNA, the CDR3 is TGTGCCAGCAGCTTTAGCGGAGGTAATGAGCAGTTCTTC.

In its sample, this clonotype was seen many times. The gene calls are TRBV20-1 and TRBJ2-1; TRBD2 matches 10 bases. The CDR3 is made up of 13 amino acids. The germline CDR1 and CDR2 sequences are DFQATT and SNEGSKA (reference sequence). The DNA of the CDR3 is TGCAGCGTCGCTAGCGGGAGCGGCAATGAGCAGTTCTTC. It specifies CSVASGSGNEQFF.

This chain links TRBV29-1 with TRBJ2-3; 8 nucleotides align to TRBD2. The J segment lost 0 bases and the V segment lost 4 bases, leaving 3 bases of the junction unmatched. CDR1 SQVTM and CDR2 ANQGSEA come from the germline V gene. The CDR3 contains 14 residues. Here the CDR3 DNA reads TGCAGCGTTGTTCAGCGGGGGAGCACAGATACGCAGTATTTT. It yields the protein CSVVQRGSTDTQYF.

This clonotype was counted between two and nine times. This chain uses TRBV3-1 with TRBJ2-7; D is ambiguous. This CDR3 has 15 amino acids. The germline gives CDR1 LGHDT, CDR2 YNNKEL (reference sequence). The ends were cut back, 1 base at V and 0 bases at J, with 10 bases in the middle. For the CDR3, the DNA is TGTGCCAGCAGCCAAGGGTGGGCCAGCTCCTACGAGCAGTACTTC. Amino acids: CASSQGWASSYEQYF.

This sequence joins TRBV27 and TRBJ2-5, with 7 positions matching TRBD1. The CDR3 is 15 amino acids. The V gene's germline CDR1 is MNHEY and CDR2 SMNVEV (reference sequence). The V gene end was trimmed by 5 bases and the J gene end by 1 base; junction bases not matched to a gene: 7. Written as DNA, the CDR3 is TGTGCCAGCAGTCCAAGACAGGGTCCCCAAGAGACCCAGTACTTC. As protein: CASSPRQGPQETQYF.

The genes are TRBV7-2 and TRBJ2-7; 9 bases fit TRBD2. Germline-derived CDR1 and CDR2 are SGHTA and FQGNSA. With V trimmed by 8 bases and J by 0 bases, 11 bases remained unmatched. The CDR3 extends over 16 amino acids. Here the CDR3 reads CASPWVAGGLSYEQYF. CDR3 sequence (DNA): TGTGCCAGCCCCTGGGTGGCGGGAGGGCTCTCCTACGAGCAGTACTTC.

This chain links TRBV2 with TRBJ1-4; D remains unclear. CDR1 and CDR2 from the germline V gene are SNHLY and FYNNEI. CDR3 size: 14 residues. Trimming pared 11 bases from V and 8 bases from J, leaving 21 bases between. CDR3 amino acids: CAGRRHAPGEKLFF. The CDR3 DNA sequence: TGTGCCGGCCGAAGACACGCCCCCGGGGAAAAACTGTTTTTT.

Comments on this clonotype: Mismatch with germline at one junction end may stem from a read error. This sequence joins TRBV29-1 and TRBJ2-2; 7 bases line up with TRBD2. The CDR3 is made up of 14 amino acids. CDR1 and CDR2 (germline): SQVTM, ANQGSEA. The CDR3 bases are TGCAGCGTTGCGACTAGCTATTTGGCCGGGGAGCGGTTTTTT. The encoded protein is CSVATSYLAGERFF.

In its sample, this clonotype was seen a few times. This rearrangement joins TRBV20-1 to TRBJ2-5, with D possibly matching TRBD2 (6 bases). Germline V gene lookup returns CDR1 DFQATT and CDR2 SNEGSKA (reference sequence). V lost 5 bases and J lost 2, with 15 bases in between. The CDR3 totals 14 residues. CDR3 amino acids: CSALTSRVQETQYF. DNA for the CDR3: TGCAGTGCTTTGACTAGTCGGGTTCAAGAGACCCAGTACTTC.

This clonotype was picked up a small number of times. V usage is TRBV27 and J usage is TRBJ2-7; D gene uncertain. V shed 6 bases and J shed 0 bases, with 21 bases lying between them. Germline V CDR1 and CDR2: MNHEY, SMNVEV (reference sequence). This CDR3 comprises 17 residues. DNA for the CDR3: TGTGCCAGCAGCCCCGAGGCCGTGGGCCATACCTCCTACGAGCAGTACTTC. As protein: CASSPEAVGHTSYEQYF.

This chain uses TRBV28 with TRBJ1-3, with no clear D. V lost 7 bases and J lost 1, with 14 bases in between. Per germline, CDR1 MDHEN and CDR2 SYDVKM. This CDR3 is 15 amino acids long. The DNA of the CDR3 is TGTGCCAGCAATTCCCCAGAGACATCTGGAAACACCATATATTTT. Amino acids: CASNSPETSGNTIYF.

The rearrangement joins TRBV20-1 to TRBJ1-5; D is perhaps TRBD1 (5 bases). The CDR3 is made up of 13 amino acids. Between the trimmed V and J ends, which lost 5 bases and 2 bases, there was a span of 10 bases. Looked up from germline, CDR1 is DFQATT and CDR2 is SNEGSKA (reference sequence). CDR3: CSAYKTGNQPQHF. CDR3 DNA: TGCAGTGCTTACAAGACAGGCAATCAGCCCCAGCATTTT.